The clone carrying this T cell receptor (beta chain) was seen more than once but under ten times. These data come from a study of cytomegalovirus exposure and HLA in healthy donors. As for the study in general: Genetic ancestry analysis placed approximately 78% of the approximately 400 donors that were genotyped in the Caucasian-associated cluster.

CDR1 MNHEY and CDR2 SMNVEV come from the germline V gene (reference sequence). The CDR3 has 15 residues. V gave up 1 base and J gave up 5 bases, with 12 bases separating them. Researchers ran the PCR with 60 Vbeta and 13 Jbeta primers. Only in-frame clones appear in the TCRdb table, and some are missing; sequencing was by immunoSEQ multiplex PCR. The repertoire holds under 200,000 clones, with 81% as singletons. Sequencing was carried out using PBMCs. The source is a woman aged 45 to 65 in good health and CMV-seronegative. The rearrangement joins TRBV27 to TRBJ1-5, with TRBD1 as a possible D gene (6 bases). The CDR3 DNA follows: TGTGCCAGCAGTTTATACTCAGGGGCGGATCAGCCCCAGCATTTT. It codes for CASSLYSGADQPQHF.